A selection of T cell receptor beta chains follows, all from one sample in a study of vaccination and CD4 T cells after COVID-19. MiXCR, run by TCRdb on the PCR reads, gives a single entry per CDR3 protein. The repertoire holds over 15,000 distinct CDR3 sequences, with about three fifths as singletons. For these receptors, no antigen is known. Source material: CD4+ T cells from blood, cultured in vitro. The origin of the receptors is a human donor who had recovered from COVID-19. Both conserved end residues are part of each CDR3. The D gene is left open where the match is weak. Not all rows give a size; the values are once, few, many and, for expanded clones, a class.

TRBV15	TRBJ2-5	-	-	CATSRDPAGGGLQETQYF	TGTGCCACCAGCAGAGATCCGGCAGGGGGGGGTCTCCAAGAGACCCAGTACTTC
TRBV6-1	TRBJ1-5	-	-	CASSEIADSSNQPQHF	TGTGCCAGCAGTGAAATAGCCGACAGCTCTAATCAGCCCCAGCATTTT
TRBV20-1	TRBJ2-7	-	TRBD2	CSAATGLAPYEQYF	TGCAGTGCCGCCACCGGACTAGCTCCCTACGAGCAGTACTTC
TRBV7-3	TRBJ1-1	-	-	CASSLMGGTAFF	TGTGCCAGCAGCTTAATGGGGGGAACAGCTTTCTTT
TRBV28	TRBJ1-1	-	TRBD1	CASILTQGSTEAFF	TGTGCCAGCATCCTGACACAGGGGAGCACTGAAGCTTTCTTT
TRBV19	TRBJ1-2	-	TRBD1	CASSIDRDRGYGYTF	TGTGCCAGTAGTATAGATAGAGACAGGGGATATGGCTACACCTTC
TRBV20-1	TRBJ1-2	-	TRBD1	CSAVPGQDSYGYTF	TGCAGTGCGGTACCGGGACAGGATTCCTATGGCTACACCTTC
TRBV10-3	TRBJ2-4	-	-	CAISGRAGLAKNIQYF	TGTGCCATCAGTGGGAGGGCGGGACTAGCCAAAAACATTCAGTACTTC
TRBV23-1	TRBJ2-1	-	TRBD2	CASSLRTSGREGDNEQFF	TGCGCCAGCAGTCTCCGGACTAGCGGGAGGGAAGGGGACAATGAGCAGTTCTTC
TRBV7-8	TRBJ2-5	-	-	CASSAGTQRETQYF	TGTGCCAGCAGCGCTGGGACCCAACGGGAGACCCAGTACTTC
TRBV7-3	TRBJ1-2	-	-	CASSLRFTSSVNDYGYTF	TGTGCCAGCAGCTTAAGGTTTACCTCATCAGTGAATGACTATGGCTACACCTTC
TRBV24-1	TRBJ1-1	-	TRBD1	CATSDPDRVTFF	TGTGCCACCAGTGATCCTGACAGGGTTACTTTCTTT
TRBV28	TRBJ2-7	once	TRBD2	CASSSTWLAGTPYSYEQYF	TGTGCCAGCAGTTCCACCTGGCTAGCGGGCACCCCTTACTCCTACGAGCAGTACTTC
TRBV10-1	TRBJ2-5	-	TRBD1	CASSESSGGKETQYF	TGCGCCAGCAGTGAGTCCTCAGGGGGCAAAGAGACCCAGTACTTC
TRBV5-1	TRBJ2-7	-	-	CASSGTVDEQYF	TGCGCCAGCAGCGGGACGGTCGACGAGCAGTACTTC
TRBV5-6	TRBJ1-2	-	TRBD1	CASSLLIPGQSINYGYTF	TGTGCCAGCAGCTTGTTGATACCGGGACAGTCGATCAACTATGGCTACACCTTC
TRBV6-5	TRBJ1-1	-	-	CASSFWLGAHEAFF	TGTGCCAGCAGTTTCTGGCTCGGGGCTCATGAAGCTTTCTTT
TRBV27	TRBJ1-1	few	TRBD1	CASSQQGGNAEAFF	TGTGCCAGCAGTCAACAGGGGGGGAACGCTGAAGCTTTCTTT
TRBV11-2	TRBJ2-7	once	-	CASSHVRGYYEQYF	TGTGCCAGCAGCCACGTCAGGGGATACTACGAGCAGTACTTC
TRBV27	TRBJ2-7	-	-	CASSRWAETYEQYF	TGTGCCAGCAGCCGCTGGGCGGAGACCTACGAGCAGTACTTC
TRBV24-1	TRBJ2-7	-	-	CATSDLLTGSSYEQYF	TGTGCCACCAGTGATCTCCTGACAGGCAGCTCCTACGAGCAGTACTTC
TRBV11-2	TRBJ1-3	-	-	CASSLRAIGNTIYF	TGTGCCAGCAGCTTAAGGGCCATAGGGAACACCATATATTTT
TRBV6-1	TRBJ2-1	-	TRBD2	CASSASGPDSEQFF	TGTGCCAGCAGTGCTAGCGGACCGGATAGTGAGCAGTTCTTC
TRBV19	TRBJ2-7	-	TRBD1	CASSITGTGRYEQYF	TGTGCCAGTAGTATAACCGGGACAGGTCGGTACGAGCAGTACTTC
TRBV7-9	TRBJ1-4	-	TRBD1	CASSLGTGAEKLFF	TGTGCCAGCAGCTTGGGGACAGGGGCTGAAAAACTGTTTTTT
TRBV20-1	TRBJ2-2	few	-	CSALSSPGTNTGELFF	TGCAGTGCTCTCTCTTCCCCAGGCACGAACACCGGGGAGCTGTTTTTT
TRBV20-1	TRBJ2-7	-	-	CSARTSREQYF	TGCAGTGCTAGGACCTCTAGGGAGCAGTACTTC
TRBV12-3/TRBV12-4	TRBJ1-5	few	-	CASSLTGNQPQHF	TGTGCCAGCAGTTTAACTGGCAATCAGCCCCAGCATTTT
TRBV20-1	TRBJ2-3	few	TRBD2	CSASSGTPTDTQYF	TGCAGTGCTAGTAGCGGGACCCCCACAGATACGCAGTATTTT
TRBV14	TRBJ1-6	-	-	CASSQDRIGLGPNNSPLHF	TGTGCCAGCAGCCAAGATAGGATCGGTCTGGGGCCAAATAATTCACCCCTCCACTTT
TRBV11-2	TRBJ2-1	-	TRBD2	CASRTSGTPNEQFF	TGTGCCAGCAGGACTAGCGGGACCCCTAATGAGCAGTTCTTC
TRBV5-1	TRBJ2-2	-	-	CASSLDSANTGELFF	TGCGCCAGCAGCCTTGACAGCGCGAACACCGGGGAGCTGTTTTTT
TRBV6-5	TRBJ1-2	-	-	CASSYSRKSGPIYNYGYTF	TGTGCCAGCAGTTACTCGAGGAAGTCGGGACCGATCTATAACTATGGCTACACCTTC
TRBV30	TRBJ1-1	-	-	CAWRDWGTITEAFF	TGTGCCTGGAGGGACTGGGGTACTATTACTGAAGCTTTCTTT
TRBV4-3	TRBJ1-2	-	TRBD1	CASSQGTGGNYGYTF	TGCGCCAGCAGCCAAGGGACAGGAGGTAACTATGGCTACACCTTC
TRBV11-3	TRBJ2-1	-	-	CASSHPRGYNEQFF	TGTGCCAGCAGCCACCCCCGCGGCTACAATGAGCAGTTCTTC
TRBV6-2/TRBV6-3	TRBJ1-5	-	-	CASSSRHLGGNQPQHF	TGTGCCAGCAGTTCCCGTCACCTCGGCGGCAATCAGCCCCAGCATTTT
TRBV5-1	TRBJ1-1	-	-	CASSLFAGMNTEAFF	TGCGCCAGCAGCTTATTTGCAGGGATGAACACTGAAGCTTTCTTT
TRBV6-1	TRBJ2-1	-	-	CASKDSDYNEQFF	TGTGCCAGCAAGGACAGTGATTACAATGAGCAGTTCTTC
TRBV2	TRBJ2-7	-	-	CASSGGDSPYEQYF	TGTGCCAGCAGTGGGGGCGACAGCCCCTACGAGCAGTACTTC
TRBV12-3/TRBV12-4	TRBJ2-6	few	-	CASSYTQGPSVLTF	TGTGCCAGCAGTTATACTCAGGGGCCCAGCGTCCTGACTTTC
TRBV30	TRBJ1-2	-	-	CAWSLQGPSYGYTF	TGTGCCTGGAGTTTACAGGGACCCAGCTATGGCTACACCTTC
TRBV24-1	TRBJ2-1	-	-	CATSDPTASSYNEQFF	TGTGCCACCAGTGACCCGACGGCGAGCTCCTACAATGAGCAGTTCTTC
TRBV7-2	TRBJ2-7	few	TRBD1	CASSDRAYEQYF	TGTGCCAGCAGCGACAGGGCCTACGAGCAGTACTTC
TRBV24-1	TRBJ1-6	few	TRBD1	CATSDLQGGRAYNSPLHF	TGTGCCACCAGTGATTTGCAGGGGGGGCGGGCGTATAATTCACCCCTCCACTTT
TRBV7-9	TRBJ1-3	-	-	CASSSDRSSGNTIYF	TGTGCCAGCAGCTCCGACAGGAGCTCTGGAAACACCATATATTTT
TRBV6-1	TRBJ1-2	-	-	CASSERGATEGNGYTF	TGTGCCAGCAGTGAACGGGGGGCGACAGAGGGTAATGGCTACACCTTC
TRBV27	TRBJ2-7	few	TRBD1	CASSSSQGAYEQYF	TGTGCCAGCAGTTCGTCACAGGGGGCCTACGAGCAGTACTTC
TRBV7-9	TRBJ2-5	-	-	CASSYRTRGETQYF	TGTGCCAGCAGCTATCGGACCCGGGGGGAGACCCAGTACTTC
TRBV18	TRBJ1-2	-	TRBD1	CASSPLDRVNYGYTF	TGTGCCAGCTCACCCTTGGACAGGGTGAACTATGGCTACACCTTC
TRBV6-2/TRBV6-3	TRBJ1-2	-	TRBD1	CASSCPGGPSSKGYTF	TGTGCCAGCAGCTGCCCAGGGGGCCCTTCCTCTAAGGGCTACACCTTC
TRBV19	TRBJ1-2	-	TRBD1	CASRSGQGYGYTF	TGTGCCAGTAGATCGGGACAGGGCTATGGCTACACCTTC
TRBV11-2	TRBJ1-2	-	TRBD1	CASSSNRGNDYGYTF	TGTGCCAGCAGTTCCAACAGGGGTAACGACTATGGCTACACCTTC